These 3 T cell receptor beta chains were all obtained from the same sample, sequenced in a study of T cell responses to AZD1222 COVID-19 vaccine. Method: immunoSEQ multiplex PCR; TCRdb's copy keeps in-frame clones and lacks some. The sample has fewer than 65,000 clones; around 80% are singletons. The input for sequencing was peripheral blood, taken on day 0 of AZD1222 vaccination. All receptors derive from an adult in good health.

CDR3 protein: CASRGTGGRYNEQFF. Written as DNA, the CDR3 is TGTGCCAGCAGAGGGACAGGGGGACGTTACAATGAGCAGTTCTTC. The rearrangement links TRBV28 to TRBJ2-1; 11 bases match TRBD1. After removal of 6 bases from V and 4 bases from J, the junction contained 5 bases not matched to a gene. Germline CDR1 MDHEN, CDR2 SYDVKM. This CDR3 region has 15 residues.

The CDR3 bases are TGTGCCAGCTCACCGGCTGGACAGAACACCGGGGAGCTGTTTTTT. Translated, it gives CASSPAGQNTGELFF. The chain combines TRBV18 with TRBJ2-2; maybe TRBD1 (5 bases). The CDR3 extends over 15 amino acids. From germline, CDR1 is KGHSH and CDR2 LQKENI. Between the trimmed V and J ends, which lost 3 bases and 1 base, there was a span of 9 bases.

This chain links TRBV9 with TRBJ2-3, with 8 nucleotides matching TRBD2. With V trimmed by 4 bases and J by 5 bases, 6 bases remained unmatched. CDR1 is SGDLS and CDR2 is YYNGEE in the germline V gene. The CDR3 consists of 14 residues. The DNA for the CDR3 is TGTGCCAGCAGCTCCGGGGGGGGCAGAGATACGCAGTATTTT. Amino acids: CASSSGGGRDTQYF. Filled out from reference TRBV9 and TRBJ2-3, the complete variable domain reads DSGVTQTPKHLITATGQRVTLRCSPRSGDLSVYWYQQSLDQGLQFLIQYYNGEERAKGNILERFSAQQFPDLHSELNLSSLELGDSALYFCASSSGGGRDTQYFGPGTRLTVL.